This T cell receptor beta chain comes out of a study of shared clonotypes between healthy human individuals. With 3 bases removed from V and 0 bases from J, the gap between germline ends came to 11 bases. The CDR3 has 16 amino acids. CDR1 is SGHTA and CDR2 is FQGNSA in the germline V gene. Study-level points and caveats: Donors were few, which limited the genetic and exposure-history diversity represented.

Clones were sequenced by immunoSEQ multiplex PCR, and TCRdb holds only the in-frame ones, with some missing. Among roughly 2 million clones listed, 85% to 95% were seen once. As for this clone: The antigen is unknown.

The chain employs TRBV7-2 and TRBJ2-2; possibly TRBD2 for D (6 bases). Sequencing used naive CD4+ T cells sorted from blood. Described subset: CD45RA+ positively selected. The receptor was isolated from a man aged 18 to 30 in good health. This CDR3 is CASSLRRGTNTGELFF. The CDR3 DNA reads as TGTGCCAGCAGCTTGAGGCGGGGAACGAACACCGGGGAGCTGTTTTTT. Full variable domain (rest looked up from reference TRBV7-2 and TRBJ2-2): GAGVSQSPSNKVTEKGKDVELRCDPISGHTALYWYRQSLGQGLEFLIYFQGNSAPDKSGLPSDRFSAERTGGSVSTLTIQRTQQEDSAVYLCASSLRRGTNTGELFFGEGSRLTVL.